This is a list of T cell receptor beta chains from one sample in a study of beta chain features in type 1 diabetes. Only in-frame clones appear in the TCRdb table, and some are missing; sequencing was by immunoSEQ multiplex PCR. The data show about 140,000 clones, approximately 10% seen once. The sequenced material came from central memory CD4+ T cells from blood. All receptors come from a woman aged 40 to 55 in good health. CDR3s include the opening cysteine and the closing phenylalanine or tryptophan. A D gene is named only where the DNA matches it firmly. Some rows have no size entry. The others give once, few or many, or a class for an expanded clone.

d_call: .; v_call: TRBV11-2; clone_size: .; j_call: TRBJ2-6; cdr3_nt: TGTGCCAGCAGCTTAGGCGATCCGACTGGGGCCAACGTCCTGACTTTC; cdr3_aa: CASSLGDPTGANVLTF
d_call: .; v_call: TRBV12-5; clone_size: few; j_call: TRBJ1-3; cdr3_nt: TGTGCTAGTGGCCTAAACACCATATATTTT; cdr3_aa: CASGLNTIYF
d_call: TRBD2; v_call: TRBV27; clone_size: .; j_call: TRBJ2-5; cdr3_nt: TGTGCCAGCAGTTTGGCGGGGGTAGGAGAGACCCAGTACTTC; cdr3_aa: CASSLAGVGETQYF
d_call: .; v_call: TRBV2; clone_size: few; j_call: TRBJ2-7; cdr3_nt: TGTGCCAGTAATTCTGGTACGGTGCCATACGAGCAGTACTTC; cdr3_aa: CASNSGTVPYEQYF
d_call: .; v_call: TRBV29-1; clone_size: .; j_call: TRBJ2-7; cdr3_nt: TGCAGCGTTGAAGATTGGGGGCCAGAGGGGCAGTACTTC; cdr3_aa: CSVEDWGPEGQYF
d_call: TRBD2; v_call: TRBV5-1; clone_size: few; j_call: TRBJ2-1; cdr3_nt: TGCGCCAGCAGCTTAATAGCGGGGGGGTACAATGAGCAGTTCTTC; cdr3_aa: CASSLIAGGYNEQFF
d_call: .; v_call: TRBV7-9; clone_size: .; j_call: TRBJ1-3; cdr3_nt: TGTGCCAGCAGCCGCGGGGGGGCCCGGAACACCATATATTTT; cdr3_aa: CASSRGGARNTIYF
d_call: TRBD2; v_call: TRBV7-9; clone_size: few; j_call: TRBJ2-3; cdr3_nt: TGTGCCAGCAGCTTACTAGCGGGGGGCACAGATACGCAGTATTTT; cdr3_aa: CASSLLAGGTDTQYF
d_call: TRBD2; v_call: TRBV4-1; clone_size: .; j_call: TRBJ2-3; cdr3_nt: TGCGCCAGCAGCCAAGAAGGGGGCGGGGGGGCATTAGATACGCAGTATTTT; cdr3_aa: CASSQEGGGGALDTQYF
d_call: .; v_call: TRBV4-1; clone_size: few; j_call: TRBJ2-5; cdr3_nt: TGCGCCAGCAGCCTGATGGCTGGAGAGACCCAGTACTTC; cdr3_aa: CASSLMAGETQYF
d_call: .; v_call: TRBV6-1; clone_size: few; j_call: TRBJ1-1; cdr3_nt: TGTGCCAGCAGCCAGGACAGAAACACTGAAGCTTTCTTT; cdr3_aa: CASSQDRNTEAFF
d_call: TRBD2; v_call: TRBV19; clone_size: .; j_call: TRBJ2-3; cdr3_nt: TGTGCCAGTAGAATACTAGCGGGGGGCACAGATACGCAGTATTTT; cdr3_aa: CASRILAGGTDTQYF
d_call: .; v_call: TRBV7-9; clone_size: .; j_call: TRBJ2-7; cdr3_nt: TGTGCCAGCAGCTATGGACTGGAAATATTTGACGAGCAGTACTTC; cdr3_aa: CASSYGLEIFDEQYF
d_call: TRBD2; v_call: TRBV2; clone_size: .; j_call: TRBJ2-7; cdr3_nt: TGTGCCAGCAGTGTCGAGCGGGGGTACTACGAGCAGTACTTC; cdr3_aa: CASSVERGYYEQYF
d_call: TRBD1; v_call: TRBV7-6; clone_size: .; j_call: TRBJ2-3; cdr3_nt: TGTGCCAGCAGCTTGGGACAGGGAGGAGATACGCAGTATTTT; cdr3_aa: CASSLGQGGDTQYF
d_call: .; v_call: TRBV2; clone_size: .; j_call: TRBJ1-2; cdr3_nt: TGTGCCAGCAGGGCACCAGGGTATGGCTACACCTTC; cdr3_aa: CASRAPGYGYTF
d_call: TRBD1; v_call: TRBV5-1; clone_size: few; j_call: TRBJ2-3; cdr3_nt: TGCGCCAGCAGCACGGGACAGGCCAGAGGAGATACGCAGTATTTT; cdr3_aa: CASSTGQARGDTQYF
d_call: .; v_call: TRBV5-1; clone_size: few; j_call: TRBJ1-1; cdr3_nt: TGCGCCAGCAGCTTGGAGCAGGGGTTAATTAGTGGAGCTTTCTTT; cdr3_aa: CASSLEQGLISGAFF
d_call: TRBD1; v_call: TRBV27; clone_size: few; j_call: TRBJ1-2; cdr3_nt: TGTGCCAGCAGTTACTCCGGGACAGAAAGATATGGCTACACCTTC; cdr3_aa: CASSYSGTERYGYTF
d_call: .; v_call: TRBV18; clone_size: few; j_call: TRBJ2-7; cdr3_nt: TGTGCCAGCTCCCTCAGAACAGCCTACGAGCAGTACTTC; cdr3_aa: CASSLRTAYEQYF
d_call: .; v_call: TRBV6-5; clone_size: .; j_call: TRBJ1-6; cdr3_nt: TGTGCCAGCAGCCTACAGGGCCCCTATAATTCACCCCTCCACTTT; cdr3_aa: CASSLQGPYNSPLHF
d_call: .; v_call: TRBV29-1; clone_size: few; j_call: TRBJ1-1; cdr3_nt: TGCAGCGTTCGCGGGCAGATGAACACTGAAGCTTTCTTT; cdr3_aa: CSVRGQMNTEAFF